This passage covers 28 T cell receptor beta chains from one sample sequenced in a study of beta chain features in type 1 diabetes. Which antigens these TCRs recognize remains unknown. General study results and limits: Type 1 diabetes patients had TCRB CDR3s that were shorter (moderately but significantly so) in all four CD4+ subsets.

The entirety of the isolated RNA underwent reverse transcription, so expressed TCRB transcripts were sequenced. TCRdb's table, derived via immunoSEQ multiplex PCR, lists solely in-frame clones and lacks some. The sample contains roughly 280,000 clones, about 24% of which appear only once. Sequences were obtained from naive CD4+ T cells from blood. The receptor source for this set is a woman in her thirties with type 1 diabetes.

The V gene is TRBV27, the J gene TRBJ2-1; D gene uncertain. This CDR3 contains 16 residues. Trimming took off 6 bases at V and 2 bases at J, with 17 bases between the two ends. The germline V gene has CDR1 MNHEY and CDR2 SMNVEV (reference sequence). The DNA for the CDR3 is TGTGCCAGCAGCTTAGACCCCTCAGCGCCCTACAATGAGCAGTTCTTC. Protein product: CASSLDPSAPYNEQFF.

This clone was found a few times. This chain links TRBV29-1 with TRBJ1-2, with TRBD1 matching over 9 bases. J lost 5 bases, V lost 1 base, and 2 bases had no gene match. The CDR3 sequence is 13 residues long. Germline V gene lookup returns CDR1 SQVTM and CDR2 ANQGSEA. The CDR3, as DNA: TGCAGCGTTGAAGGGACAGGGGTTTATGGCTACACCTTC. This encodes CSVEGTGVYGYTF. The variable domain in full, completed from reference TRBV29-1 and TRBJ1-2, reads SAVISQKPSRDICQRGTSLTIQCQVDSQVTMMFWYRQQPGQSLTLIATANQGSEATYESGFVIDKFPISRPNLTFSTLTVSNMSPEDSSIYLCSVEGTGVYGYTFGSGTRLTVV.

For this clone: The sample contains more than one DNA sequence encoding this CDR3. CDR3 nucleotides: TGCGCCAGCAGCCGGACAGGGGGGGACTATGGCTACACCTTC. Residues: CASSRTGGDYGYTF. The rearrangement uses TRBV4-1 and TRBJ1-2; 10 bases map to TRBD1. The CDR3 contains 14 residues. Per germline, CDR1 MGHRA and CDR2 YSYEKL. V lost 4 bases, J lost 3 bases, and 2 bases stayed unmatched.

A few counts support this clone. The CDR3 region has the DNA TGCAGCACCCGGGACACTGCAGGCGGGGAGCTGTTTTTT. This gives the protein CSTRDTAGGELFF. The chain is built from TRBV29-1 and TRBJ2-2; possibly TRBD1 for D (6 bases). The germline V gene has CDR1 SQVTM and CDR2 ANQGSEA. CDR3 length equals 13 residues. Trimming took 8 bases from V and 7 from J, leaving 17 bases between them.

V usage is TRBV29-1 and J usage is TRBJ2-1; 9 nucleotides agree with TRBD2. The germline gives CDR1 SQVTM, CDR2 ANQGSEA. This CDR3 comprises 14 residues. The trim removed 6 bases at V and 6 bases at J, leaving 9 bases unmatched. The CDR3 loop reads CSVDKREVSNEQFF. CDR3 bases: TGCAGCGTAGATAAGCGGGAGGTGTCCAATGAGCAGTTCTTC.

In this sample, this clone turned up once. The chain recombines TRBV10-3 with TRBJ1-2; 8 positions match TRBD1. Germline CDR1 reads ENHRY; CDR2 reads SYGVKD. This CDR3 contains 17 residues. V dropped 1 base and J dropped 4; count of bases not matched to a gene: 11. The CDR3 region is CAISELQGAGETYGYTF. CDR3 sequence (DNA): TGTGCCATCAGTGAGTTGCAGGGGGCAGGGGAGACCTATGGCTACACCTTC.

The V and J genes are TRBV6-6 and TRBJ2-7; D is possibly TRBD1 (6 bases). In germline, CDR1 is MNHNY, CDR2 SVGAGI (reference sequence). Trimming pared 2 bases from V and 2 bases from J, leaving 13 bases between. CDR3 length: 15 amino acids. DNA of the CDR3: TGTGCCAGCAGTTACACATCAGGGGCCCCCTACGAGCAGTACTTC. This gives the protein CASSYTSGAPYEQYF.

The J gene is TRBJ1-4, the V gene TRBV4-1; D gene ambiguous. This CDR3 has 16 residues. V was trimmed by 0 bases and J by 4 bases, leaving 12 bases between them. CDR1 and CDR2 from the germline V gene are MGHRA and YSYEKL. The CDR3 bases are TGCGCCAGCAGCCAAGAGGGTATCGGGAGTAATGAAAAACTGTTTTTT. This translates into CASSQEGIGSNEKLFF.

The chain is built from TRBV5-6 and TRBJ1-5, with a tentative D call TRBD1 (5 bases). This CDR3 comprises 14 residues. V lost 0 bases to trimming and J lost 9 bases, with 13 bases between them. Germline assignment: CDR1 SGHDT and CDR2 YYEEEE. Here the CDR3 DNA reads TGTGCCAGCAGCTTGGGGCAGGGTAAAGGGCCCCAGCATTTT. Its translation is CASSLGQGKGPQHF.

The chain has TRBV7-9 and TRBJ2-1; the D gene is possibly TRBD2 (6 bases). Germline CDR1 SEHNR, CDR2 FQNEAQ (reference sequence). V was trimmed by 4 bases and J by 10 bases, leaving 20 bases between them. CDR3 length: 15 residues. This CDR3 reads CASSWIGTPSREQFF. The CDR3 region has the DNA TGTGCCAGCAGCTGGATAGGGACTCCCTCGAGGGAGCAGTTCTTC.

The V and J genes are TRBV15 and TRBJ1-4, with D unresolved. Germline loops: CDR1 LNHNV, CDR2 YYDKDF (reference sequence). With 0 bases removed from V and 0 bases from J, the gap between germline ends came to 8 bases. This CDR3 spans 16 amino acids. In DNA, the CDR3 is TGTGCCACCAGCAGAGATCCGGGAGCAACTAATGAAAAACTGTTTTTT. It codes for CATSRDPGATNEKLFF.

This clone was picked up a small number of times. This chain connects TRBV30 to TRBJ1-1; TRBD1 is a possible D gene (5 bases). V was clipped by 2 bases and J by 5 bases, with 12 bases between them. The germline CDR1 and CDR2 sequences are GTSNPN and SVGIG (reference sequence). The CDR3 extends over 13 amino acids. The CDR3 region has the DNA TGTGCCTGGAGTCGGCAGGGAGGAACTGAAGCTTTCTTT. Its translation is CAWSRQGGTEAFF.

The rearrangement uses TRBV5-1 and TRBJ2-7, with D possibly matching TRBD2 (6 bases). Germline V gene lookup returns CDR1 SGHRS and CDR2 YFSETQ. Trimming stripped 7 bases from V and 0 bases from J, with 14 bases between. The CDR3 length is 14 residues. CDR3 nucleotide sequence: TGCGCCAGCGCCGGGACTCCGAGCTCCTACGAGCAGTACTTC. It specifies CASAGTPSSYEQYF.

The chain couples TRBV7-9 to TRBJ2-1; TRBD2 matches 14 bases. This CDR3 contains 15 residues. J gave up 10 bases and V 7 bases, and 9 bases lay outside the gene matches. Germline V gene data show CDR1 as SEHNR and CDR2 as FQNEAQ (reference sequence). The CDR3 sequence: CASILGGLAGEEQFF. For the CDR3, the DNA is TGTGCCAGCATTCTAGGGGGACTAGCGGGAGAGGAGCAGTTCTTC.

This clone was counted only a few times. The rearrangement joins TRBV9 to TRBJ2-1, with 7 bases matching TRBD2. The CDR3 has 14 residues. Trimming removed 3 bases from V and 9 bases from J; junction bases left unmatched: 9. Germline CDR1 is SGDLS and CDR2 is YYNGEE. In DNA form, the CDR3 reads TGTGCCAGCAGCGAGCCCAGACTAGCCACTGAGCAGTTCTTC. It codes for CASSEPRLATEQFF.

The chain uses TRBV29-1 and TRBJ2-7; 7 bases are shared with TRBD2. CDR1 is SQVTM, CDR2 ANQGSEA, per germline. V shed 4 bases and J 4 bases; nucleotides not matched to a gene: 10. This CDR3 is built from 14 residues. The chain's CDR3 is CSVAAGALYYEQYF. In DNA, the CDR3 is TGCAGCGTTGCTGCGGGAGCTCTCTATTACGAGCAGTACTTC.

This clone was observed a few times. This chain joins TRBV23-1 and TRBJ1-5; D gene unclear. TRBV23-1 is an open reading frame whose function is uncertain. The CDR3 is 18 residues long. V dropped 3 bases and J dropped 0 bases, with 18 bases sitting between them. CDR3: CASSHIGRGFYSNQPQHF. In DNA, the CDR3 is TGCGCCAGCAGTCACATCGGGCGGGGATTTTATAGCAATCAGCCCCAGCATTTT.

This clone was detected a few times. The V call is TRBV30, the J call TRBJ2-3, with D perhaps matching TRBD1 (7 bases). Germline CDR1 GTSNPN, CDR2 SVGIG (reference sequence). CDR3 length equals 19 residues. The V end was cut by 0 bases, the J end by 5 bases, with 27 bases between. The chain's CDR3 is CAWSVIGGLGTPGGDTQYF. CDR3 nucleotide sequence: TGTGCCTGGAGTGTTATAGGGGGCCTCGGGACTCCCGGTGGAGATACGCAGTATTTT.

The J gene is TRBJ2-7, the V gene TRBV25-1, with 13 nucleotides matching TRBD2. CDR1 is MGHDK and CDR2 is SYGVNS in the germline V gene. Trimming took 4 bases from V and 7 from J; bases not matched to a gene: 10. This CDR3 has 16 residues. The CDR3 nucleotides are TGTGCCAGCAGTGCCCTAGGACTAGCGGGAGTAAAAGAGCAGTACTTC. Encoded protein: CASSALGLAGVKEQYF.

This clone was found a few times. This chain links TRBV29-1 with TRBJ1-2, with TRBD1 as a possible D gene (5 bases). V lost 6 bases and J lost 8, with 13 bases in between. The CDR3 spans 11 residues. CDR1 and CDR2 from the germline V gene are SQVTM and ANQGSEA. The CDR3 is CSVEPGYGYTF. The CDR3 nucleotides read TGCAGCGTGGAGCCAGGGTACGGCTACACCTTC. Full variable domain (outside the CDR3, taken from reference TRBV29-1 and TRBJ1-2): SAVISQKPSRDICQRGTSLTIQCQVDSQVTMMFWYRQQPGQSLTLIATANQGSEATYESGFVIDKFPISRPNLTFSTLTVSNMSPEDSSIYLCSVEPGYGYTFGSGTRLTVV.

V is TRBV16 and J is TRBJ2-1; TRBD1 might be the D (5 bases). The CDR3 sequence is 14 residues long. CDR1 and CDR2 (germline): KGHSY, FQNENV. V lost 1 base and J 4 bases, leaving 8 bases between the germline ends. DNA of the CDR3: TGTGCCAGCAGCCAATATCCAGGGTACAATGAGCAGTTCTTC. It encodes CASSQYPGYNEQFF.

The chain carries TRBV30 and TRBJ2-3; 7 positions match TRBD2. CDR1 GTSNPN and CDR2 SVGIG come from the germline V gene (reference sequence). This CDR3 has 13 amino acids. For the CDR3, the DNA is TGTGCTTATTCGGGGCTAGCGGCCTATACGCAGTATTTT. This codes for CAYSGLAAYTQYF. The full variable domain, completed using reference TRBV30 and TRBJ2-3, is SQTIHQWPATLVQPVGSPLSLECTVEGTSNPNLYWYRQAAGRGLQLLFYSVGIGQISSEVPQNLSASRPQDRQFILSSKKLLLSDSGFYLCAYSGLAAYTQYFGPGTRLTVL.

The V and J genes are TRBV27 and TRBJ2-1; D might be TRBD1 (5 bases). Germline V gives CDR1 MNHEY, CDR2 SMNVEV (reference sequence). The germline V and J ends were trimmed by 5 bases and 6 bases, with 17 bases remaining between them. The CDR3 contains 15 residues. CDR3 region: CASSPRTWSGNEQFF. In DNA form, the CDR3 reads TGTGCCAGCAGTCCCCGGACATGGTCTGGCAATGAGCAGTTCTTC.

This clone was detected a few times. The V gene is TRBV28, the J gene TRBJ2-5, with 8 bases lining up with TRBD2. The length of the CDR3 is 13 residues. Germline V gives CDR1 MDHEN, CDR2 SYDVKM. Unmatched junction bases numbered 4, after V lost 3 bases and J lost 7 bases. Here the CDR3 DNA reads TGTGCCAGCAGTTTCCGGCTAGCGGGGACCCAGTACTTC. This gives the protein CASSFRLAGTQYF.

The V and J genes are TRBV15 and TRBJ2-7; perhaps TRBD2 as D (7 bases). The germline V and J ends were trimmed by 6 bases and 0 bases, with 15 bases remaining between them. The CDR3 loop spans 15 amino acids. Germline values: CDR1 LNHNV, CDR2 YYDKDF (reference sequence). The CDR3 reads CATRRGQVDSYEQYF. CDR3 in DNA: TGTGCCACCAGGCGGGGGCAGGTTGACTCCTACGAGCAGTACTTC.

The chain links TRBV30 to TRBJ2-2, with D perhaps matching TRBD2 (5 bases). This CDR3 has 13 residues. V lost 2 bases and J 6 bases, leaving 10 bases between the germline ends. Germline V gives CDR1 GTSNPN, CDR2 SVGIG (reference sequence). CDR3 nucleotides: TGTGCCTGGAGTTCGAGGGTTTCCGGGGAGCTGTTTTTT. Protein sequence: CAWSSRVSGELFF.

The chain employs TRBV5-4 and TRBJ2-3, with TRBD2 as a possible D gene (5 bases). Germline V lookup: CDR1 SGHNT, CDR2 YYREEE (reference sequence). V dropped 1 base and J dropped 5 bases, with 11 bases sitting between them. The CDR3 is 14 amino acids. The CDR3 DNA follows: TGTGCCAGCAGCTTGAGCGGAACTAAAGATACGCAGTATTTT. It encodes CASSLSGTKDTQYF.

This clone was counted only a few times. J is TRBJ2-1 and V is TRBV27; a possible D gene is TRBD1 (8 bases). Looked up from germline, CDR1 is MNHEY and CDR2 is SMNVEV (reference sequence). This CDR3 region has 16 residues. Trimming left V 6 bases short and J 7 bases short, with 22 bases between. CDR3 region: CASREAGQAPKNEQFF. The DNA of the CDR3 is TGTGCCAGCAGGGAAGCGGGACAGGCGCCAAAGAATGAGCAGTTCTTC.